The table lists the clone carrying this T cell receptor (beta chain) with a few counts. The record originates from a study of OX40 agonist ivuxolimab in advanced cancers. TCRdb's table, derived via immunoSEQ multiplex PCR, lists solely in-frame clones and lacks some. The table records around 79,000 clones, almost 90% of them present only once. The material sequenced was CD4+ or CD8+ T cells sorted from blood, taken in a trial of the OX40 agonist ivuxolimab. The clonotype was recovered from an adult with an advanced solid tumor such as melanoma, head and neck, liver or kidney cancer.

This CDR3 is CASSPSTDTQYF. The CDR3 DNA sequence: TGTGCCAGCAGCCCTAGCACAGATACGCAGTATTTT. The chain is built from TRBV5-5 and TRBJ2-3; D remains unclear. V lost 4 bases, J lost 0 bases, and 3 bases lay in between. This CDR3 has 12 amino acids. Germline values: CDR1 SGHKS, CDR2 YYEKEE (reference sequence). Full variable domain (rest looked up from reference TRBV5-5 and TRBJ2-3): DAGVTQSPTHLIKTRGQQVTLRCSPISGHKSVSWYQQVLGQGPQFIFQYYEKEERGRGNFPDRFSARQFPNYSSELNVNALLLGDSALYLCASSPSTDTQYFGPGTRLTVL.